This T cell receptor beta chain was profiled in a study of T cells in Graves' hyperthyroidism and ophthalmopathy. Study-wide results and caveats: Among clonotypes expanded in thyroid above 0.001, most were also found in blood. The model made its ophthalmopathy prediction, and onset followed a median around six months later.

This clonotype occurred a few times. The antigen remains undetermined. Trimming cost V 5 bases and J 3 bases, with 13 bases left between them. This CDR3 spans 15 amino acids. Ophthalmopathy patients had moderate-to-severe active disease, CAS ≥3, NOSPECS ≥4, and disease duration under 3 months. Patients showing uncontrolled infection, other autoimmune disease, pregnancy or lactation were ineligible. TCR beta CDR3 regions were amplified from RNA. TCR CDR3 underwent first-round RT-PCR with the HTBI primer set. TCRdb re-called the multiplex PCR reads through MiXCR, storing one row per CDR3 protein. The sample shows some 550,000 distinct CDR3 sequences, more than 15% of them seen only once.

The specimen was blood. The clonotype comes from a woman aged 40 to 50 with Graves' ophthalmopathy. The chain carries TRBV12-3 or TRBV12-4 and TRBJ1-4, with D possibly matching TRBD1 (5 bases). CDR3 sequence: CASSPMGGPNEKLFF. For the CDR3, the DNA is TGTGCCAGCAGTCCAATGGGGGGTCCTAATGAAAAACTGTTTTTT.